A single sample gave rise to the 5 T cell receptor beta chains below, sequenced in a study of blood T cell repertoires in COVID-19. The assay was immunoSEQ multiplex PCR, and TCRdb's table has in-frame clones only and misses some. The table lists 400,000 to 450,000 clones, around 90% of them singletons. Sequencing was performed on peripheral blood. The receptors here all came from a man younger than 35 with COVID-19, enrolled during active disease.

The J gene is TRBJ2-3, the V gene TRBV10-1, with D hard to call. The CDR3 has 13 residues. Trimming took 5 bases from V and 0 from J, leaving 6 bases between them. Germline CDR1 is WNHNN and CDR2 is SYGVQD (reference sequence). CDR3 protein: CASSFISTDTQYF. The DNA of the CDR3 is TGCGCCAGCAGTTTCATCAGCACAGATACGCAGTATTTT.

This sequence joins TRBV18 and TRBJ2-5; tentatively, D is TRBD1 (5 bases). Per germline, CDR1 KGHSH and CDR2 LQKENI. The CDR3 runs to 15 residues. V dropped 4 bases and J dropped 5 bases, with 17 bases sitting between them. The CDR3 protein is CASSLTTGLGETQYF. The CDR3 nucleotides read TGTGCCAGCTCACTAACCACAGGTTTGGGGGAGACCCAGTACTTC.

The CDR3 sequence: CASRRTGEFGNTIYF. The CDR3 DNA reads as TGTGCCAGCAGGAGGACAGGGGAATTTGGAAACACCATATATTTT. J is TRBJ1-3 and V is TRBV6-5; 9 nucleotides line up with TRBD1. The V gene end was trimmed by 6 bases and the J gene end by 3 bases; junction bases not matched to a gene: 6. The CDR3 runs 15 residues. Germline values: CDR1 MNHEY, CDR2 SVGAGI.

The V gene is TRBV9, the J gene TRBJ2-1; 8 nucleotides line up with TRBD2. V dropped 4 bases and J dropped 6; count of bases not matched to a gene: 12. This CDR3 comprises 16 residues. CDR1 SGDLS and CDR2 YYNGEE come from the germline V gene. The CDR3 loop reads CASSPSGASGLNEQFF. The DNA for the CDR3 is TGTGCCAGCAGCCCGAGCGGGGCTAGCGGGCTCAATGAGCAGTTCTTC.

V gene TRBV11-2 combines with J gene TRBJ2-2, with 7 bases identical to TRBD1. The ends lost 4 bases at V and 0 bases at J; junction bases unmatched: 5. Germline CDR1 and CDR2: SGHAT and FQNNGV. The CDR3 is 16 amino acids. As DNA, the CDR3 is TGTGCCAGCAGCTATACAGGGGTCGCGAACACCGGGGAGCTGTTTTTT. The encoded protein is CASSYTGVANTGELFF.